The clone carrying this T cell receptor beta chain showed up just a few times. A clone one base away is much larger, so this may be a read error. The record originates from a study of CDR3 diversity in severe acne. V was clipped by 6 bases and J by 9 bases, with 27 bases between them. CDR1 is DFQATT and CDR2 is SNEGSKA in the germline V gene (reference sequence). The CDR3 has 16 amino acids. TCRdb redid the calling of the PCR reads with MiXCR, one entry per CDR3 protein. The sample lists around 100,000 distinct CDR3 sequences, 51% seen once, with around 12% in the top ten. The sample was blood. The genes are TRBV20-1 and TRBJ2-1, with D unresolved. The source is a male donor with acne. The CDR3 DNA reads TGCAGTGCCCGCCCCCCTTCTCTCGGTGAGATTGGTGAGCAGTTCTTC. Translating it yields CSARPPSLGEIGEQFF.